The rows below give T cell receptor beta chains drawn from one sample of a study of blood T cell repertoires in COVID-19. Libraries were prepared by immunoSEQ multiplex PCR; TCRdb keeps only in-frame clonotypes and omits some of them. This sample carries 250,000 to 350,000 clones, 87% of them seen once, and the ten largest clones take around 9.3%. The sequencing input was PBMCs or T cells enriched from blood (not recorded which). The receptors were gathered from a woman aged 18-35 years who had recovered from COVID-19. Each CDR3 is given with its conserved first and last residue. A D gene is named only where the DNA matches it firmly. Clone size is not always given. Where it is, it says once, few, many or a class for expanded clones.

j_call v_call clone_size d_call cdr3_aa cdr3_nt
TRBJ2-1 TRBV24-1 - TRBD2 CATSDLRLASRNEQFF TGTGCCACCAGTGATTTGAGACTAGCGTCCCGCAATGAGCAGTTCTTC
TRBJ1-4 TRBV30 - TRBD1 CAWTFNRGPNEKLFF TGTGCCTGGACTTTTAACAGGGGTCCTAATGAAAAACTGTTTTTT
TRBJ1-4 TRBV4-1 - - CASSSQAGADDEKLFF TGCGCCAGCAGCTCTCAGGCAGGGGCGGATGATGAAAAACTGTTTTTT
TRBJ1-2 TRBV7-8 - TRBD1 CASSPEQGVPKSGYTF TGTGCCAGCAGCCCTGAGCAGGGGGTTCCCAAATCCGGCTACACCTTC
TRBJ2-1 TRBV9 - TRBD2 CASSVELAGIPFYNEQFF TGTGCCAGCAGCGTAGAACTAGCGGGGATTCCGTTCTACAATGAGCAGTTCTTC
TRBJ1-4 TRBV18 - - CASSPGGVRGGEKLFF TGTGCCAGCTCACCCGGCGGTGTCCGCGGGGGTGAAAAACTGTTTTTT
TRBJ1-2 TRBV10-3 few TRBD1 CAISEGQGAQGYGYTF TGTGCCATCAGTGAAGGACAGGGGGCGCAGGGGTATGGCTACACCTTC
TRBJ1-6 TRBV28 - TRBD1 CASTWDSTYNSPLHF TGTGCCAGCACTTGGGACAGCACTTATAATTCACCCCTCCACTTT
TRBJ2-1 TRBV7-6 - - CASSLDQGPGDEQFF TGTGCCAGCAGCTTAGACCAAGGGCCCGGGGATGAGCAGTTCTTC
TRBJ2-1 TRBV3-1/TRBV3-2 - TRBD1 CVSSQGTGVHNEQFF TGTGTCAGCAGCCAAGGGACAGGGGTCCACAATGAGCAGTTCTTC
TRBJ2-3 TRBV19 - - CASSIGEQDTQYF TGTGCCAGTAGTATAGGGGAGCAAGATACGCAGTATTTT
TRBJ2-7 TRBV6-6 - TRBD1 CASSYGSGQYEQYF TGTGCCAGCAGTTACGGATCGGGACAGTACGAGCAGTACTTC
TRBJ2-7 TRBV5-1 - TRBD2 CASSSSSGRRYEQYF TGCGCCAGCAGCTCTTCTAGCGGGAGGAGGTACGAGCAGTACTTC
TRBJ1-1 TRBV11-2 - TRBD1 CASSLWGPGGADKAFF TGTGCCAGCAGCTTATGGGGCCCAGGGGGCGCAGATAAAGCTTTCTTT
TRBJ1-2 TRBV9 - - CASSVEGENYGYTF TGTGCCAGCAGCGTAGAAGGGGAAAACTATGGCTACACCTTC
TRBJ1-2 TRBV3-1/TRBV3-2 - TRBD1 CASSQDRTWTGYGYTF TGTGCCAGCAGCCAAGACCGAACCTGGACAGGCTATGGCTACACCTTC
TRBJ1-1 TRBV2 - - CASRGLGNTEAFF TGTGCCAGCAGAGGACTGGGGAACACTGAAGCTTTCTTT
TRBJ2-7 TRBV4-3 - TRBD2 CASSPVAGGSYEQYF TGCGCCAGCAGCCCGGTAGCGGGGGGCTCCTACGAGCAGTACTTC
TRBJ2-7 TRBV7-2 - TRBD2 CASSPVLGGIEQYF TGTGCCAGCAGCCCTGTCCTCGGGGGGATTGAGCAGTACTTC
TRBJ2-1 TRBV4-3 - - CASSQEGDSLSSYNEQFF TGCGCCAGCAGCCAAGAGGGGGACTCTTTGAGCTCCTACAATGAGCAGTTCTTC
TRBJ1-4 TRBV10-1 once - CASRPQGTNEKLFF TGCGCCAGCAGGCCACAGGGAACTAATGAAAAACTGTTTTTT
TRBJ2-7 TRBV5-1 once TRBD2 CASSLDTSGFYEQYF TGCGCCAGCAGCTTGGACACTAGCGGTTTCTACGAGCAGTACTTC
TRBJ1-2 TRBV2 few - CASSETGLGDYGYTF TGTGCCAGCAGTGAAACGGGCCTGGGAGATTATGGCTACACCTTC
TRBJ2-1 TRBV12-3/TRBV12-4 - TRBD1 CASSGQGANEQFF TGTGCCAGCTCGGGACAGGGGGCTAATGAGCAGTTCTTC
TRBJ2-7 TRBV15 - TRBD1 CATSSPGQGRSEQYF TGTGCCACCAGCAGTCCGGGACAGGGGAGGAGCGAGCAGTACTTC
TRBJ1-1 TRBV28 - - CASSLRQGRGKNTEAFF TGTGCCAGCAGTTTGCGGCAGGGGCGTGGTAAAAACACTGAAGCTTTCTTT
TRBJ1-2 TRBV18 few TRBD1 CASSPPSGQGAYGYTF TGTGCCAGCTCACCACCATCAGGACAGGGGGCATATGGCTACACCTTC
TRBJ2-2 TRBV24-1 - TRBD1 CATQRQGDTGELFF TGTGCCACTCAGAGACAGGGGGACACCGGGGAGCTGTTTTTT
TRBJ1-2 TRBV16 - - CASSQSHFYGYTF TGTGCCAGCAGCCAATCTCATTTCTATGGCTACACCTTC
TRBJ2-7 TRBV7-8 - - CASSLSAGTYEQYF TGTGCCAGCAGCTTATCGGCAGGAACCTACGAGCAGTACTTC
TRBJ2-7 TRBV18 - - CASSPRAGYSYEQYF TGTGCCAGCTCACCACGGGCAGGATACTCCTACGAGCAGTACTTC
TRBJ1-1 TRBV11-3 - TRBD1 CASSFEGGGEAFF TGTGCCAGCAGCTTTGAAGGGGGCGGGGAAGCTTTCTTT